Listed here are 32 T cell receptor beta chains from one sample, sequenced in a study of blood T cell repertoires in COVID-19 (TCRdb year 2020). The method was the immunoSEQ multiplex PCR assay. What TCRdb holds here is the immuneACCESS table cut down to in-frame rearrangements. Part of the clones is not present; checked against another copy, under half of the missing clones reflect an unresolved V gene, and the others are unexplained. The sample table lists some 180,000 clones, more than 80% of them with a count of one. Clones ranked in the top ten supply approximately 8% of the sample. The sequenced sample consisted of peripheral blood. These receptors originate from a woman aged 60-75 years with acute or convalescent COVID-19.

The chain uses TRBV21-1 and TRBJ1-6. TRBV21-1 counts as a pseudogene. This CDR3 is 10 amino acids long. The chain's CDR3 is CATPSGPLHF. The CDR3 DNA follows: TGTGCCACGCCTTCGGGACCCCTCCACTTT.

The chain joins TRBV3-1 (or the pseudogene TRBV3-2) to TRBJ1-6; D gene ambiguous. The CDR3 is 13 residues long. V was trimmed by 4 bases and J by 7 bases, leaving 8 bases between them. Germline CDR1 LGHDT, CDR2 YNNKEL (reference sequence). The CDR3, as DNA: TGTGCCAGCAGCCCAACCGGGAATTCACCCCTCCACTTT. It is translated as CASSPTGNSPLHF.

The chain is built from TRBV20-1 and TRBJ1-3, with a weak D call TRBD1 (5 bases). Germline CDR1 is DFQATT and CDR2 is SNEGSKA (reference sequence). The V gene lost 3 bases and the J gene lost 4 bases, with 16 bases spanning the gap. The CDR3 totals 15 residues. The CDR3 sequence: CSASKGLQRGNTIYF. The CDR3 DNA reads TGCAGTGCTAGTAAGGGACTCCAGCGAGGAAACACCATATATTTT.

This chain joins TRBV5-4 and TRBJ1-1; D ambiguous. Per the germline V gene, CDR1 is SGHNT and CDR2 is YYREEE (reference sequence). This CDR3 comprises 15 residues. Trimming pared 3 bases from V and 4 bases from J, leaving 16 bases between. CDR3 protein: CASSSGWGGRTEAFF. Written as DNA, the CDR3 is TGTGCCAGCAGCTCCGGATGGGGAGGCCGCACTGAAGCTTTCTTT. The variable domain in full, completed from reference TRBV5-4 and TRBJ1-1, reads ETGVTQSPTHLIKTRGQQVTLRCSSQSGHNTVSWYQQALGQGPQFIFQYYREEENGRGNFPPRFSGLQFPNYSSELNVNALELDDSALYLCASSSGWGGRTEAFFGQGTRLTVV.

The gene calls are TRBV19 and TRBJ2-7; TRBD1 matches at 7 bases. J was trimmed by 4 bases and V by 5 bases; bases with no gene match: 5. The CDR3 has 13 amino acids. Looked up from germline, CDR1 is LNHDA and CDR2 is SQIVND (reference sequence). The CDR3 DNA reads TGTGCCAGTAGTCCAACGACAGGGTACGAGCAGTACTTC. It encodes CASSPTTGYEQYF.

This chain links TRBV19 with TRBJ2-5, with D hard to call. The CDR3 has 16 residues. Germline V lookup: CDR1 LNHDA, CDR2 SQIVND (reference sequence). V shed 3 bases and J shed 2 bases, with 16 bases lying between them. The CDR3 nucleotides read TGTGCCAGTAGTATCTCCGTCGGTCATCCACAAGAGACCCAGTACTTC. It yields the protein CASSISVGHPQETQYF. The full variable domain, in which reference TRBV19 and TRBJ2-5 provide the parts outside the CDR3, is DGGITQSPKYLFRKEGQNVTLSCEQNLNHDAMYWYRQDPGQGLRLIYYSQIVNDFQKGDIAEGYSVSREKKESFPLTVTSAQKNPTAFYLCASSISVGHPQETQYFGPGTRLLVL.

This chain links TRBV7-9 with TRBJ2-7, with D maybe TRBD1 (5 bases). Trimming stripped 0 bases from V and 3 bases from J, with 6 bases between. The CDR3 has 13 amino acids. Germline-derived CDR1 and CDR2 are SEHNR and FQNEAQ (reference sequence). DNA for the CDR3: TGTGCCAGCAGCTTAGCGCAGGGCTACGAGCAGTACGTC. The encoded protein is CASSLAQGYEQYV.

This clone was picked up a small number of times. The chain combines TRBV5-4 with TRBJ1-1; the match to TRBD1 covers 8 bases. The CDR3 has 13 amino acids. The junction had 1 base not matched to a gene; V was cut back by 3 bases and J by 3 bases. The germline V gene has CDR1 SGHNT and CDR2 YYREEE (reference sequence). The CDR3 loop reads CASSSDRDTEAFF. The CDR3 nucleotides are TGTGCCAGCAGCTCGGACAGGGACACTGAAGCTTTCTTT.

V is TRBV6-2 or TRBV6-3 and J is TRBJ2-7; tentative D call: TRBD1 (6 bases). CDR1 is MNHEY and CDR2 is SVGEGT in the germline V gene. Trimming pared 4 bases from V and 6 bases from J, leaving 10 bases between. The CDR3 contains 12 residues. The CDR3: CASSLVGGEQYF. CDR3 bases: TGTGCCAGCAGTTTAGTAGGGGGCGAGCAGTACTTC.

The CDR3 DNA reads as TGTGCCAGCAGTTCTCCGCAAAGGAGCAGCCGATTGAATGAGCAGTTCTTC. Its translation: CASSSPQRSSRLNEQFF. The chain is built from TRBV6-2 or TRBV6-3 and TRBJ2-1; no clear D. The CDR3 totals 17 residues. V gave up 4 bases and J gave up 7 bases, with 23 bases separating them. Germline V lookup: CDR1 MNHEY, CDR2 SVGEGT.

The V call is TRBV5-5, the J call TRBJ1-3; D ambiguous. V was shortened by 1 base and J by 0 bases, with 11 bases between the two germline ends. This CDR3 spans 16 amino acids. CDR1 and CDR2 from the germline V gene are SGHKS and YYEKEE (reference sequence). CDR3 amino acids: CASSLYGFHSGNTIYF. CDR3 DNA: TGTGCCAGCAGCTTGTACGGGTTTCACTCTGGAAACACCATATATTTT.

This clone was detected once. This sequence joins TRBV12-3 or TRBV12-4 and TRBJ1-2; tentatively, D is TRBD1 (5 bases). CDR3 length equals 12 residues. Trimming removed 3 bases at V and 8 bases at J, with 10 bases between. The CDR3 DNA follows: TGTGCCAGCAGTTTCCCAGGGCACGGCTACACCTTC. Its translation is CASSFPGHGYTF.

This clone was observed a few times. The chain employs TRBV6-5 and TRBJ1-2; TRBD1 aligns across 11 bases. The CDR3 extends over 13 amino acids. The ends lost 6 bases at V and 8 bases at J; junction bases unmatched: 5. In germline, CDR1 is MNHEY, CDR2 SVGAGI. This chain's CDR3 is CASSIRTGGGYTF. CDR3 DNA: TGTGCCAGCAGCATAAGGACAGGGGGCGGCTACACCTTC.

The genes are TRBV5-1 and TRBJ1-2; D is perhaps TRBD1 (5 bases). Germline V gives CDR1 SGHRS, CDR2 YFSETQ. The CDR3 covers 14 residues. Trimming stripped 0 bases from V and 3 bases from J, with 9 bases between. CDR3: CASSLAWGDYGYTF. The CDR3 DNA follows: TGCGCCAGCAGCTTGGCCTGGGGCGACTATGGCTACACCTTC.

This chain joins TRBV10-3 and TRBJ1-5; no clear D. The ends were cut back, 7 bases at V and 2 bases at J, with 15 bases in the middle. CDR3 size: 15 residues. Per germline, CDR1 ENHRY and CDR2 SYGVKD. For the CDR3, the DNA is TGTGCCATCACCTCGGACGGAGGAGGCAATCAGCCCCAGCATTTT. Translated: CAITSDGGGNQPQHF.

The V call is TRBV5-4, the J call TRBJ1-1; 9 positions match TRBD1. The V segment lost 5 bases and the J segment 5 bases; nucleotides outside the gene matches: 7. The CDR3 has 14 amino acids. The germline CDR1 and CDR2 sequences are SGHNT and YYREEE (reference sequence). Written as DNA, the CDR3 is TGTGCCAGCAGATACCGGGACAGGGAGACTGAAGCTTTCTTT. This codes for CASRYRDRETEAFF.

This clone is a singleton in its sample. CDR3 DNA: TGTGCCAGCAGCTTAGATGTTGGCGGGAGTTTCTACAATGAGCAGTTCTTC. This sequence encodes CASSLDVGGSFYNEQFF. V and J are TRBV11-2 and TRBJ2-1; the match to TRBD2 covers 7 bases. The length of the CDR3 is 17 residues. Losses at the gene ends were 0 bases for V and 3 bases for J; bases not matched to a gene: 8. Germline V CDR1 and CDR2: SGHAT, FQNNGV.

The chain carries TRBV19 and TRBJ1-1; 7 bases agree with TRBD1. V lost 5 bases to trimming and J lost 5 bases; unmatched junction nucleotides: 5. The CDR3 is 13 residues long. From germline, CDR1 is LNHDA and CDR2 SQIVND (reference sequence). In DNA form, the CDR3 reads TGTGCCAGTAGTCTTACAGGGGAAACTGAAGCTTTCTTT. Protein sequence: CASSLTGETEAFF.

The CDR3 here is CASSVATGPNEQYF. DNA of the CDR3: TGTGCCAGCAGCGTAGCTACAGGGCCCAACGAGCAGTACTTC. V and J are TRBV9 and TRBJ2-7; a weak D match, TRBD1 (6 bases). CDR3 length equals 14 residues. Germline CDR1 SGDLS, CDR2 YYNGEE. V was trimmed by 0 bases and J by 5 bases, leaving 12 bases between them.

The CDR3 spells CASSRLNTEAFF. CDR3 in DNA: TGTGCCAGCTCCCGGTTGAACACTGAAGCTTTCTTT. The chain recombines TRBV3-1 (or the pseudogene TRBV3-2) with TRBJ1-1; D unresolved. V was pared by 8 bases and J by 0 bases, with 7 bases between. CDR1 and CDR2 from the germline V gene are LGHDT and YNNKEL (reference sequence). The CDR3 runs 12 residues.

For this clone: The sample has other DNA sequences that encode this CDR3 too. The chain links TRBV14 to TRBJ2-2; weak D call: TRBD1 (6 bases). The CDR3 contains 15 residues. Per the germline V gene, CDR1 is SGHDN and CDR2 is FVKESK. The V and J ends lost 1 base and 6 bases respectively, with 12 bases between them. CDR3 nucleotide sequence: TGTGCCAGCAGCCAAGCTGGGGGCGCGTCCGGGGAGCTGTTTTTT. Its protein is CASSQAGGASGELFF. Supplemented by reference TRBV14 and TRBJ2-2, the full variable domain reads EAGVTQFPSHSVIEKGQTVTLRCDPISGHDNLYWYRRVMGKEIKFLLHFVKESKQDESGMPNNRFLAERTGGTYSTLKVQPAELEDSGVYFCASSQAGGASGELFFGEGSRLTVL.

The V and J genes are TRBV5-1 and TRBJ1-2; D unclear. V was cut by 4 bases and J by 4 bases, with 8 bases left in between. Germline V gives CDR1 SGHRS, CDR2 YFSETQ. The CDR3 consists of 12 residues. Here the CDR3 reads CASSGEAYGYTF. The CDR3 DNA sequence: TGCGCCAGCAGCGGAGAAGCCTATGGCTACACCTTC.

CDR3 nucleotide sequence: TGTGCCAGCAGCGCCGGACAGGGTAGCTACACCTTC. Translated, it gives CASSAGQGSYTF. V gene TRBV2 combines with J gene TRBJ1-2, with 8 bases matching TRBD1. Germline trimming cut 6 bases from V and 9 bases from J; bases unmatched to any gene: 6. From germline, CDR1 is SNHLY and CDR2 FYNNEI. The CDR3 has 12 residues. The complete variable domain, with remaining parts taken from reference TRBV2 and TRBJ1-2, reads EPEVTQTPSHQVTQMGQEVILRCVPISNHLYFYWYRQILGQKVEFLVSFYNNEISEKSEIFDDQFSVERPDGSNFTLKIRSTKLEDSAMYFCASSAGQGSYTFGSGTRLTVV.

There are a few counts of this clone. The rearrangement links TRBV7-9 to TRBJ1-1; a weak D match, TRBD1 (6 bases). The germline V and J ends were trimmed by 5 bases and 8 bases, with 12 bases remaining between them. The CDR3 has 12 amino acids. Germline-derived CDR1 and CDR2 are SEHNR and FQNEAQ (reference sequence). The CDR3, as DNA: TGTGCCAGCAGCCGGGACAAAGTGGAAGCTTTCTTT. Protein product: CASSRDKVEAFF.

As DNA, the CDR3 is TGTGCCAGCAGAGAACAGGGTGGCTATGGCTACACCTTC. This sequence encodes CASREQGGYGYTF. The chain employs TRBV6-4 and TRBJ1-2, with a weak D call TRBD1 (6 bases). The V gene lost 6 bases and the J gene lost 4 bases, with 12 bases spanning the gap. CDR1 MRHNA and CDR2 SNTAGT come from the germline V gene. This CDR3 spans 13 amino acids.

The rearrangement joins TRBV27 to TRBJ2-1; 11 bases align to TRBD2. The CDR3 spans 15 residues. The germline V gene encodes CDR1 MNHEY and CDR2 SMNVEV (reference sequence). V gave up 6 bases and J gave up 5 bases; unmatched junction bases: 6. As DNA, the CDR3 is TGTGCCAGCAGGACTAGCGGGAAGCACGACAATGAGCAGTTCTTC. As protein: CASRTSGKHDNEQFF.

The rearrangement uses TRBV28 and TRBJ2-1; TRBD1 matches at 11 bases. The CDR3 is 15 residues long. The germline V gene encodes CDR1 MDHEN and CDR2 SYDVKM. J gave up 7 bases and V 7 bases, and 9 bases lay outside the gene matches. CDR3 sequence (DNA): TGTGCCAGCATCAAAGCGGACAGGGGGCTAAATGAGCAGTTCTTC. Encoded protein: CASIKADRGLNEQFF.

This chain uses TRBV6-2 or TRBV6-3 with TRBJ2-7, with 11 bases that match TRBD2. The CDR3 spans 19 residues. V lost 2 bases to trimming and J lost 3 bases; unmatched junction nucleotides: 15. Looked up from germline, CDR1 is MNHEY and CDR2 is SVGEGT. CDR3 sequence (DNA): TGTGCCAGCAGTTACAGGATAGCGGGAGGGCCTTGGTCTATCTACGAGCAGTACTTC. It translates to CASSYRIAGGPWSIYEQYF.

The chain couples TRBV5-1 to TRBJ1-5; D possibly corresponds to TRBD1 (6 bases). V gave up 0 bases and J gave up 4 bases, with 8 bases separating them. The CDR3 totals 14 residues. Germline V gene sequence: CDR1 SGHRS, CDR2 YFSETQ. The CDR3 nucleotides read TGCGCCAGCAGCTTGGGGGGACAAAATCAGCCCCAGCATTTT. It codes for CASSLGGQNQPQHF.

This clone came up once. CDR3 nucleotide sequence: TGCGCCAGCAGCCAAGATTCTAGGGACAGTTACAATGAGCAGTTCTTC. Its protein product is CASSQDSRDSYNEQFF. The chain joins TRBV4-1 to TRBJ2-1; 7 bases fit TRBD1. Germline trimming cut 0 bases from V and 4 bases from J; bases unmatched to any gene: 6. The CDR3 covers 16 residues. Germline CDR1 MGHRA, CDR2 YSYEKL.

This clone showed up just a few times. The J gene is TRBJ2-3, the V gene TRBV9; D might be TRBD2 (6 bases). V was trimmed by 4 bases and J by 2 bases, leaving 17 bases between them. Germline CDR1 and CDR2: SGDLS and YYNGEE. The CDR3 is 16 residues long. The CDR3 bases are TGTGCCAGCAGCACCACTCTGGGGGGACCCACAGATACGCAGTATTTT. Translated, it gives CASSTTLGGPTDTQYF. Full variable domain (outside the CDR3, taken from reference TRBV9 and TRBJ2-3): DSGVTQTPKHLITATGQRVTLRCSPRSGDLSVYWYQQSLDQGLQFLIQYYNGEERAKGNILERFSAQQFPDLHSELNLSSLELGDSALYFCASSTTLGGPTDTQYFGPGTRLTVL.

The CDR3 coding sequence is TGTGCCAGCATTCCGGGACAGGCCTTAAACTATGGCTACACCTTC. Translating gives CASIPGQALNYGYTF. V usage is TRBV27 and J usage is TRBJ1-2, with 8 bases matching TRBD1. Germline V gene data show CDR1 as MNHEY and CDR2 as SMNVEV (reference sequence). Unmatched junction bases numbered 9, after V lost 7 bases and J lost 2 bases. This CDR3 contains 15 residues.